Here is one T cell receptor beta chain with its context. As yet, its antigen is unknown. The junction shows a germline mismatch at one end, possibly a read error. These data come from a study of glioma-infiltrating T cells. This CDR3 is 18 amino acids long. Germline-derived CDR1 and CDR2 are MNHEY and SMNVEV (reference sequence). Amplification of TCR alpha and beta CDR3 regions from RNA used iRepertoire nested multiplex PCR. Tissue mRNA or PBMC total RNA, about 85-400 ng, went into one-step reverse transcription and amplification. TCRdb passed the multiplex PCR reads through MiXCR, listing each CDR3 protein once. The data contain 300,000 to 400,000 distinct CDR3 sequences, more than 35% of them singletons. Study observations and caveats: Tissue-blood divergence was below expectation in non-neoplastic patients, above in gliomas.

Sequenced material: glioma tissue, nonneoplastic brain tissue, or PBMCs (not recorded which). The TCR sequence derives from a human donor with low-grade glioma or glioblastoma, undergoing nonglioma brain surgery, or in good health (not recorded which). The chain employs TRBV27 and TRBJ2-7; 11 nucleotides match TRBD2. CDR3 sequence reads: CASSLLASGRPFNNEQLF. CDR3 coding DNA: TGTGCCAGCAGTTTATTGGCTAGCGGGAGGCCGTTCAACAATGAGCAGCTCTTC.